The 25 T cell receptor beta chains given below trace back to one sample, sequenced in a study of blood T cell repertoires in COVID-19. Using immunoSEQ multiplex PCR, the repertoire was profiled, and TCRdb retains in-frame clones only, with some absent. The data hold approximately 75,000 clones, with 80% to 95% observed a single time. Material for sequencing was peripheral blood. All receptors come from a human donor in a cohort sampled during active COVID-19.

CDR3 sequence: CSVRQGNYEQYF. As DNA, the CDR3 is TGCAGCGTGCGACAGGGAAACTACGAGCAGTACTTC. The chain couples TRBV29-1 to TRBJ2-7; TRBD1 agrees at 7 bases. CDR3 length: 12 residues. After removal of 6 bases from V and 3 bases from J, the junction contained 5 bases not matched to a gene. Germline lookup yields CDR1 SQVTM and CDR2 ANQGSEA.

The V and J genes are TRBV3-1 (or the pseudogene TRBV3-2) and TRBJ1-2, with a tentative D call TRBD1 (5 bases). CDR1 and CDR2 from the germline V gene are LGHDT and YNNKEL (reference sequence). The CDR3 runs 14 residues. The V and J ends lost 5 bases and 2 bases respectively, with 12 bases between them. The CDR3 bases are TGTGCCAGCAGCTCATGGGGGGAGAACTATGGCTACACCTTC. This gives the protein CASSSWGENYGYTF.

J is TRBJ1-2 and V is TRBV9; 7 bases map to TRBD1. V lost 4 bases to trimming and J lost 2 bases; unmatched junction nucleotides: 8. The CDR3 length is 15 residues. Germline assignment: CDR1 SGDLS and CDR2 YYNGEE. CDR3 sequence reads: CASSLQGGGNYGYTF. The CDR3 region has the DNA TGTGCCAGCAGCTTGCAAGGGGGCGGAAACTATGGCTACACCTTC.

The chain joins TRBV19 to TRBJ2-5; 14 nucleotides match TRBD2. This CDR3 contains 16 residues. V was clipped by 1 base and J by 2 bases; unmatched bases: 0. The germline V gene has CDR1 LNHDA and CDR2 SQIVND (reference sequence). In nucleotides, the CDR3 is TGTGCCAGTAGTATAGGGACTAGCGGGGGGCAAGAGACCCAGTACTTC. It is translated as CASSIGTSGGQETQYF.

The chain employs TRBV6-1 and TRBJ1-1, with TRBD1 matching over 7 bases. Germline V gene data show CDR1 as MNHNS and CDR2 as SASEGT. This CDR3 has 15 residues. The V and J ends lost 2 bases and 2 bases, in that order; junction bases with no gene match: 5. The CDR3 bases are TGTGCCAGCAGTGAAAGACAGGGTATCAACACTGAAGCTTTCTTT. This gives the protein CASSERQGINTEAFF.

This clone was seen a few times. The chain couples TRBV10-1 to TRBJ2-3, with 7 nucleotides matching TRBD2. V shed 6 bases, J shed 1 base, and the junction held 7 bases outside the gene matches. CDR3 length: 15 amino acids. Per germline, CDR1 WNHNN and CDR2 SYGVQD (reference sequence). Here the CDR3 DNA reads TGCGCCAGCAGCCGAGACCTAGCGGGCACAGATACGCAGTATTTT. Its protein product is CASSRDLAGTDTQYF.

In nucleotides, the CDR3 is TGTGCCAACTTGGACAGGTGCACTGAAGCTTTCTTT. Its translation is CANLDRCTEAFF. This chain connects TRBV3-1 (or the pseudogene TRBV3-2) to TRBJ1-1, with 7 nucleotides matching TRBD1. Germline V CDR1 and CDR2: LGHDT, YNNKEL (reference sequence). The junction had 6 bases not matched to a gene; V was cut back by 10 bases and J by 4 bases. There are 12 residues in the CDR3.

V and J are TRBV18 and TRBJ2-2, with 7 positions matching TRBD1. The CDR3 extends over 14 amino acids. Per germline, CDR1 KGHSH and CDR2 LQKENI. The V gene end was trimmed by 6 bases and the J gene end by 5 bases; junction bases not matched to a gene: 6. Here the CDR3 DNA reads TGTGCCAGCTCTCGGCAACAGGGGACCGGGGAGCTGTTTTTT. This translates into CASSRQQGTGELFF.

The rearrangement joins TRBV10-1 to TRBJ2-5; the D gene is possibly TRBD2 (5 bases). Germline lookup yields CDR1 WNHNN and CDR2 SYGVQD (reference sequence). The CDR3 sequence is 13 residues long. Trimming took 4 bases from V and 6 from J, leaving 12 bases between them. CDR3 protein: CASSAGVGKTQYF. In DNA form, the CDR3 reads TGCGCCAGCAGTGCTGGGGTCGGGAAGACCCAGTACTTC.

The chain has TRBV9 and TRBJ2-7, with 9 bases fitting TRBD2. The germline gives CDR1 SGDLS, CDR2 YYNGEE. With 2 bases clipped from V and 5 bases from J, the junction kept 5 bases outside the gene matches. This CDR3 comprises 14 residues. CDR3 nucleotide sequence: TGTGCCAGCAGCGTCGGGACTAGCCCCAACGAGCAGTACTTC. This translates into CASSVGTSPNEQYF.

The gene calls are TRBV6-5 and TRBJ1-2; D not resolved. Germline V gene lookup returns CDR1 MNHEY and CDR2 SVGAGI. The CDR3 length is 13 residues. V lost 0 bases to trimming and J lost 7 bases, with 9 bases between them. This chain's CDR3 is CASSYSGEGGYTF. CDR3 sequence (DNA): TGTGCCAGCAGTTACTCGGGCGAGGGTGGCTACACCTTC.

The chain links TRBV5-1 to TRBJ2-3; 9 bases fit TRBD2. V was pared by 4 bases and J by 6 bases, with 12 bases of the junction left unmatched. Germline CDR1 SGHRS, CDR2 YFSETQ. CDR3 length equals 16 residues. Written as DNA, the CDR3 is TGCGCCAGCAGCGGAGAGTGGCGGGGGGGTGTCGATACGCAGTATTTT. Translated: CASSGEWRGGVDTQYF.

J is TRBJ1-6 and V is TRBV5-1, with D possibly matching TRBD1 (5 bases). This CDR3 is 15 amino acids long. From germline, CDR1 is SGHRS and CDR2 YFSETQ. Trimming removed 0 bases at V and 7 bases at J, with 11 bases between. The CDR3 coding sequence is TGCGCCAGCAGCTTGGCCCCGGACATCAATTCACCCCTCCACTTT. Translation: CASSLAPDINSPLHF. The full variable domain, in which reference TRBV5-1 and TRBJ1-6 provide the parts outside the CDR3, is KAGVTQTPRYLIKTRGQQVTLSCSPISGHRSVSWYQQTPGQGLQFLFEYFSETQRNKGNFPGRFSGRQFSNSRSEMNVSTLELGDSALYLCASSLAPDINSPLHFGNGTRLTVT.

CDR3 loop: CASSQGDRGITSTDTQYF. Here the CDR3 DNA reads TGTGCCAGCAGCCAAGGGGACAGGGGGATTACTAGCACAGATACGCAGTATTTT. The V and J genes are TRBV3-1 (or the pseudogene TRBV3-2) and TRBJ2-3; 11 bases match TRBD1. The CDR3 extends over 18 amino acids. Trimming removed 1 base from V and 0 bases from J; junction bases left unmatched: 6. From germline, CDR1 is LGHDT and CDR2 YNNKEL (reference sequence).

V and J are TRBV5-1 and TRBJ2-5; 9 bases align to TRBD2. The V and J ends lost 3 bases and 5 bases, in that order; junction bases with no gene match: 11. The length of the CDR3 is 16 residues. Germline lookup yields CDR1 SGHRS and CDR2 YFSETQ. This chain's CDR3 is CASSSGTSNPWETQYF. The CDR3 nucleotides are TGCGCCAGCAGCTCCGGGACTAGCAATCCTTGGGAGACCCAGTACTTC.

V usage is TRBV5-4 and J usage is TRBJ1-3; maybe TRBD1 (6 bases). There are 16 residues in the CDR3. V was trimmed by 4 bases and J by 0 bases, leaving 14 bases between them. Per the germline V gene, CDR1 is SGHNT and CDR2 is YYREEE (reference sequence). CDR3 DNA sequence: TGTGCCAGCAGCGTTGACAGGCCTTTCTCTGGAAACACCATATATTTT. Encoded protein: CASSVDRPFSGNTIYF.

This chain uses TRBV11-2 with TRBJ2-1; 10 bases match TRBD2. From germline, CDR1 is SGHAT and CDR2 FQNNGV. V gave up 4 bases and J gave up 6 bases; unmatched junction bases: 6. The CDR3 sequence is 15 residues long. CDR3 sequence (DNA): TGTGCCAGCAGCTCTCGAGCGGGGGGGCGCAATGAGCAGTTCTTC. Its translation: CASSSRAGGRNEQFF.

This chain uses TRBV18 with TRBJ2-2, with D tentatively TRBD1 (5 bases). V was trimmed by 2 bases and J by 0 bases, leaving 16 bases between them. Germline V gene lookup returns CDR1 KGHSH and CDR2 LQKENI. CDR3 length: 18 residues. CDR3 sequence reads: CASSPAMRQKTNTGELFF. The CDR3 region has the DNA TGTGCCAGCTCACCAGCCATGAGACAGAAAACGAACACCGGGGAGCTGTTTTTT.

This CDR3 reads CASSPLGTGGLTDTQYF. CDR3 nucleotides: TGTGCCAGCTCACCACTAGGGACAGGGGGCCTCACAGATACGCAGTATTTT. The chain carries TRBV18 and TRBJ2-3; 12 nucleotides agree with TRBD1. CDR1 is KGHSH, CDR2 LQKENI, per germline. The CDR3 is made up of 17 amino acids. V was pared by 1 base and J by 2 bases, with 4 bases of the junction left unmatched.

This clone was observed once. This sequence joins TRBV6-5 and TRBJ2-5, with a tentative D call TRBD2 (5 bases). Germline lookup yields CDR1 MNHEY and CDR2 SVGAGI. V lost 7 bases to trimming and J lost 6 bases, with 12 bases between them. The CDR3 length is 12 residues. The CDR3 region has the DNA TGTGCCAGCAACACTAGGATACAGACCCAGTACTTC. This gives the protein CASNTRIQTQYF.

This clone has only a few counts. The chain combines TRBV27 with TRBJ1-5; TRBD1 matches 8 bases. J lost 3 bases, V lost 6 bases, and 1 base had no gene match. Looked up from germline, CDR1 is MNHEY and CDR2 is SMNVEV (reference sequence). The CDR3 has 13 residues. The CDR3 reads CASRTGVNQPQHF. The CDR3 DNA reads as TGTGCCAGCAGGACAGGGGTCAATCAGCCCCAGCATTTT.

The CDR3: CASSQSSGTGNEKLFF. DNA of the CDR3: TGCGCCAGCAGCCAGAGTTCCGGGACTGGGAATGAAAAACTGTTTTTT. This chain links TRBV4-3 with TRBJ1-4; possible D gene TRBD1, 5 bases. The germline V gene has CDR1 LGHNA and CDR2 YSLEER. With 3 bases removed from V and 5 bases from J, the gap between germline ends came to 16 bases. The CDR3 has 16 amino acids.

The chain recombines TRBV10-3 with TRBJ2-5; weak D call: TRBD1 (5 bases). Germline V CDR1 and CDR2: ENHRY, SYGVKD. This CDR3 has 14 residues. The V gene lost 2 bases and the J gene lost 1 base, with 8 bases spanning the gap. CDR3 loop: CAISERQSQETQYF. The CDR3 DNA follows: TGTGCCATCAGTGAGAGACAGTCCCAAGAGACCCAGTACTTC.

The CDR3 DNA reads as TGCAGCGTTGCCTGGGGGCCCCAAGAGACCCAGTACTTC. It codes for CSVAWGPQETQYF. The chain couples TRBV29-1 to TRBJ2-5; possible D gene TRBD1, 6 bases. The germline V and J ends were trimmed by 4 bases and 1 base, with 10 bases remaining between them. This CDR3 is built from 13 residues. Germline V lookup: CDR1 SQVTM, CDR2 ANQGSEA.

CDR3 coding DNA: TGTGCCAGCAGTTTCCGGACAGTTCTGAACACCGGGGAGCTGTTTTTT. Its protein product is CASSFRTVLNTGELFF. This chain links TRBV27 with TRBJ2-2, with a weak D call TRBD1 (6 bases). Looked up from germline, CDR1 is MNHEY and CDR2 is SMNVEV (reference sequence). This CDR3 region has 16 residues. Trimming removed 3 bases from V and 1 base from J, with 12 bases in between.